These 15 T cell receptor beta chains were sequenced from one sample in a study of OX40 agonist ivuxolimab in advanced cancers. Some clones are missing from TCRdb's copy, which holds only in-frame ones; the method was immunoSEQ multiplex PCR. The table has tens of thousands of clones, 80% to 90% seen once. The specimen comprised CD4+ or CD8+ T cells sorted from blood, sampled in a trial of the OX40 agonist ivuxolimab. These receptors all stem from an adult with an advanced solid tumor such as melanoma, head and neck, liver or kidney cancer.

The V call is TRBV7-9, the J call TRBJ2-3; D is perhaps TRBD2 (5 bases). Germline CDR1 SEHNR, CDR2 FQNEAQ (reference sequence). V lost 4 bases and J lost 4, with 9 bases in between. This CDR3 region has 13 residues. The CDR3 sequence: CASSSLGADTQYF. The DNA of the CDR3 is TGTGCCAGCAGCTCCCTGGGAGCAGATACGCAGTATTTT.

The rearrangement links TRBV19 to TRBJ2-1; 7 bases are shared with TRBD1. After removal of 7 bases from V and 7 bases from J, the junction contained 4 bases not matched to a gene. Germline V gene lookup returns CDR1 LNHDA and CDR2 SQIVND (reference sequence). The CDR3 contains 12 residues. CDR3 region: CASTQGLNEQFF. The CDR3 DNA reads TGTGCCAGTACACAGGGGTTGAATGAGCAGTTCTTC.

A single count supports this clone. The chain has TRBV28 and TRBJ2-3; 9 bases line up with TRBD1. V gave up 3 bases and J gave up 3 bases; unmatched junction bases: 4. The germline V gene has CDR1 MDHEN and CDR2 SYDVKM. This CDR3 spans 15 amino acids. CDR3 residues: CASSFRDRDTDTQYF. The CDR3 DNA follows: TGTGCCAGCAGTTTCCGGGACAGGGATACAGATACGCAGTATTTT. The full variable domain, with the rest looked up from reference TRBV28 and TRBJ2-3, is DVKVTQSSRYLVKRTGEKVFLECVQDMDHENMFWYRQDPGLGLRLIYFSYDVKMKEKGDIPEGYSVSREKKERFSLILESASTNQTSMYLCASSFRDRDTDTQYFGPGTRLTVL.

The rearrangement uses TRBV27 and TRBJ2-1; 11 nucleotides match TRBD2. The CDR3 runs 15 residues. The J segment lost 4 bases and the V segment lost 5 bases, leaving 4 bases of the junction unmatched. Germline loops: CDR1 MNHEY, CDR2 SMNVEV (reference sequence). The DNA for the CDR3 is TGTGCCAGCAGTCAGGGGACTAGCGGTTACAATGAGCAGTTCTTC. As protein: CASSQGTSGYNEQFF.

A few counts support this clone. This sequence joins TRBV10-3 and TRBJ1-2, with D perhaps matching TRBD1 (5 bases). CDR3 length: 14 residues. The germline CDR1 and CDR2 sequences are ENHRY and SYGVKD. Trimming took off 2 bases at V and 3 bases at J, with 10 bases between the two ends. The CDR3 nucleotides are TGTGCCATCAGTGAGGAGTCAGGGTACTATGGCTACACCTTC. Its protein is CAISEESGYYGYTF.

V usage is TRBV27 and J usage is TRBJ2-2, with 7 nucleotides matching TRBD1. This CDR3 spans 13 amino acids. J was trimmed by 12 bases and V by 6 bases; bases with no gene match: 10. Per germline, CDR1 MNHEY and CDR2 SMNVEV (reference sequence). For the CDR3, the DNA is TGTGCCAGCAGGCCTCCGGGACAGTTGAAGCTGTTTTTT. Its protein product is CASRPPGQLKLFF.

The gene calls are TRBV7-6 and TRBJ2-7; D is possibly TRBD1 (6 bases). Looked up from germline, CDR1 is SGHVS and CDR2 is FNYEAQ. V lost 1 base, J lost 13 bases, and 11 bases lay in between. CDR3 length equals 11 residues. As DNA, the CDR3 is TGTGCCAGCAGCTTAGGGGGGCGTTTTTACTTC. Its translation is CASSLGGRFYF.

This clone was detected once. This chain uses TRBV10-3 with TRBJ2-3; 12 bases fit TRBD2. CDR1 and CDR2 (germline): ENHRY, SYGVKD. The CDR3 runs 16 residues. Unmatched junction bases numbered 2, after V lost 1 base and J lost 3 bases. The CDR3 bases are TGTGCCATCAGTGAGTGGCTAGCGGGGGGGACAGATACGCAGTATTTT. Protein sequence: CAISEWLAGGTDTQYF.

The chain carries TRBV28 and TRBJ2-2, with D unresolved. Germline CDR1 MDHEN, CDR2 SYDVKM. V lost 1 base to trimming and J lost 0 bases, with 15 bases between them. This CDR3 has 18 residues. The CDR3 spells CASSLFLPIKPNTGELFF. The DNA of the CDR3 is TGTGCCAGCAGTTTATTCCTCCCGATTAAGCCGAACACCGGGGAGCTGTTTTTT.

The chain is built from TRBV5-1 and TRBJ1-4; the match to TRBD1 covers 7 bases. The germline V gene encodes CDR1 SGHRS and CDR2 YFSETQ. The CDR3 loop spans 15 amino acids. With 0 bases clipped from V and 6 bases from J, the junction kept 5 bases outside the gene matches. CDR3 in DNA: TGCGCCAGCAGCTTGGGACAGGGCGGGGATGAAAAACTGTTTTTT. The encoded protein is CASSLGQGGDEKLFF.

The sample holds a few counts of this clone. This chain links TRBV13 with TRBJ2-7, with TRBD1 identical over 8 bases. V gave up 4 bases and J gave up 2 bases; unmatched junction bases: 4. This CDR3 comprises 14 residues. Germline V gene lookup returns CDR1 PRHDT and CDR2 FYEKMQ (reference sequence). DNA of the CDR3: TGTGCCAGCAGCTCCGGACAGGGCACCTACGAGCAGTACTTC. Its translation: CASSSGQGTYEQYF.

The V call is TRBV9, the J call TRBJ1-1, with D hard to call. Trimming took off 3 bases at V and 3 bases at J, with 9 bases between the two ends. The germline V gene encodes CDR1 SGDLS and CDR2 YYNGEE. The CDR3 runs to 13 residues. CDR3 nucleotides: TGTGCCAGCAGCGCGCCCCCGTACACTGAAGCTTTCTTT. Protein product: CASSAPPYTEAFF.

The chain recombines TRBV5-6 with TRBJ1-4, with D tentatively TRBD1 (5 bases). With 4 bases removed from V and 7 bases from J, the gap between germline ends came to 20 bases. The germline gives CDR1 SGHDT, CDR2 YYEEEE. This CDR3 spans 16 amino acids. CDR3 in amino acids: CASSLRQWGTSEKLFF. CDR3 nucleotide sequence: TGTGCCAGCAGCCTACGACAGTGGGGAACGAGTGAAAAACTGTTTTTT.

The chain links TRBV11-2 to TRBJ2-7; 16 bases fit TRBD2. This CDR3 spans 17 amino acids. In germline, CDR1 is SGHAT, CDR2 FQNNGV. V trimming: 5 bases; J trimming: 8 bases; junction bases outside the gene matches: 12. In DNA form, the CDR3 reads TGTGCCAGCAGCGTAGGGACTAGCGGGAGGGCCGCTATCAAGCAGTACTTC. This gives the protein CASSVGTSGRAAIKQYF.

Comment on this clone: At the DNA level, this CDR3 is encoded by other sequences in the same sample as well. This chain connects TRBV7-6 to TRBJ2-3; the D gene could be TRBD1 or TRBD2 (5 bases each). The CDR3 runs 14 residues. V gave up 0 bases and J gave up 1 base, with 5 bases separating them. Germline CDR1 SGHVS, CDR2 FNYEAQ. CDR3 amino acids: CASSLAGGTDTQYF. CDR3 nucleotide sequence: TGTGCCAGCAGCTTAGCGGGGGGCACAGATACGCAGTATTTT.